What follows is one T cell receptor beta chain and its context. As defined, naive CD8 cells were CD45RO-negative and positively selected for CCR7, with terminally differentiated effector memory CD45RA+ cells excluded. The data were obtained in a study of shared clonotypes between healthy human individuals. Background on the study: Three CD4 naive, three CD4 memory, two CD8 naive and one CD8 memory plate were used per donor.

There are 14 residues in the CDR3. Germline trimming cut 7 bases from V and 6 bases from J; bases unmatched to any gene: 7. CDR1 and CDR2 (germline): MDHEN, SYDVKM. Sequencing was performed with immunoSEQ multiplex PCR; in TCRdb, only in-frame clones are kept and a portion is missing. The sample shows millions of clones, around 93% of them seen only once. The receptor comes from a man in his late teens or twenties in good health. Some clones in this sample may be carry-over from other donors' samples. The sequenced material came from naive CD8+ T cells from PBMCs. The chain couples TRBV28 to TRBJ1-1; TRBD1 matches 11 bases. The DNA for the CDR3 is TGTGCCAGCACCGGGGACAGGGGGGCCCCTGAAGCTTTCTTT. Its translation is CASTGDRGAPEAFF.